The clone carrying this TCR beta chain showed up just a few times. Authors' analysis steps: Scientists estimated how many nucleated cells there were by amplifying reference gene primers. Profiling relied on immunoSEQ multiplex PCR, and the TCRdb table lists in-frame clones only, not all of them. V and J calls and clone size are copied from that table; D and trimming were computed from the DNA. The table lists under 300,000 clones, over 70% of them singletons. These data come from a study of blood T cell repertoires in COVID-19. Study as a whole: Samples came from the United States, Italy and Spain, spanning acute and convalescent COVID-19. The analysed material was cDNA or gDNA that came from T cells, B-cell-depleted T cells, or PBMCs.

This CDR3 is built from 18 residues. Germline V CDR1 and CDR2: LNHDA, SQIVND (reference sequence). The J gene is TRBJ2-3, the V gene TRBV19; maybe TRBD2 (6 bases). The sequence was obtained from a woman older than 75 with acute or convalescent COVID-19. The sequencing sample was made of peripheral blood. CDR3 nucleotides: TGTGGGGGACTGCCCCCTCAACGACAGCTACCTAGCACAGATACGCAGTATTTT. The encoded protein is CGGLPPQRQLPSTDTQYF. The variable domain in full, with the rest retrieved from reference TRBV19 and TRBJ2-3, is DGGITQSPKYLFRKEGQNVTLSCEQNLNHDAMYWYRQDPGQGLRLIYYSQIVNDFQKGDIAEGYSVSREKKESFPLTVTSAQKNPTAFYLCGGLPPQRQLPSTDTQYFGPGTRLTVL.